This T cell receptor (beta chain) was sequenced for a study of blood T cell repertoires in COVID-19 (dated by TCRdb to 2020 to 2022). Some background on the complete study: The collaborator samples originated in the United States, Italy and Spain and spanned the acute and convalescent phases of COVID-19. The repertoires were released in a freely available public database meant as a resource for research on the immune response to SARS-CoV-2. The prospective study material was composed of cDNA or gDNA derived from T cells, B-cell-depleted T cells, or PBMCs. The dataset comprised deeply sampled blood TCRbeta repertoires from subjects exposed to, actively infected with, or recovered from COVID-19. A de-identified subject ID, COVID-19 status, age in years and sex were almost always included in the sample metadata. The samples were drawn from two sources: the first 160 participants of the ongoing ImmuneRACE study, and 1,254 subjects contributed by 6 global collaborators. Where available, HLA class I and class II types were taken from metadata supplied by the sample provider and were not determined by assay-based typing.

To note about this clone: Its binding antigen is unknown. At one end, the junction sequence differs from germline, possibly due to a read error.

From the cysteine up to the phenylalanine, the CDR3 has a length of 15 residues. Solely the CDR3 DNA is kept, with 45 bases framed from the first base. For CDR1 and CDR2, the germline V gene (reference sequence) lists SSHAT and FNYEAQ. Whole blood was collected in K2EDTA tubes by collaborating institutions according to the institutions' own protocols. Collaborator samples were shipped for TCRbeta analysis as frozen whole blood, isolated PBMCs, or DNA extracted from either sample type. The research as a whole found: The quantity of clinical and demographic metadata differed by source and by participant and was supplied without curation.

TCRbeta CDR3 regions were amplified from genomic DNA using the immunoSEQ Assay, a bias-controlled multiplex PCR. The original pipeline was this. The number of nucleated cells in each sample was estimated from the amplification of reference gene primers within the assay. To quantify the absolute abundance of each unique TCRbeta CDR3 rearrangement, sequence reads were collapsed and filtered. For each sample, productive Simpson clonality was calculated as the square root of Simpson's diversity index across productive rearrangements. Drawn from immuneACCESS, this table holds only the in-frame rearrangements with V and J called that TCRdb kept. Clones are partly lost; checked studies trace under half to an unresolved V gene and leave the rest unexplained. V and J calls plus clone size are reproduced from that table; the DNA served to infer D and trimming. The sample data list approximately 240,000 clones, and around four fifths of these were observed just once. The biggest ten clones account for 6% to 7% of the sample.

This clonotype originated in a woman between 55 and 75 years old with active or convalescent COVID-19. Sequenced material: peripheral blood. This sequence uses TRBV7-7 and TRBJ2-5; the junction holds 8 bases that match TRBD1. The CDR3 has the sequence CASSPHRGSLETQYF. The bases are TGTGCTAGCAGCCCACACAGGGGGTCGCTGGAGACCCAGTACTTC. The variable domain in full, with residues beyond the CDR3 obtained from the reference TRBV7-7 and TRBJ2-5 genes, is GAGVSQSPRYKVTKRGQDVTLRCDPISSHATLYWYQQALGQGPEFLTYFNYEAQPDKSGLPSDRFSAERPEGSISTLTIQRTEQRDSAMYRCASSPHRGSLETQYFGPGTRLLVL.